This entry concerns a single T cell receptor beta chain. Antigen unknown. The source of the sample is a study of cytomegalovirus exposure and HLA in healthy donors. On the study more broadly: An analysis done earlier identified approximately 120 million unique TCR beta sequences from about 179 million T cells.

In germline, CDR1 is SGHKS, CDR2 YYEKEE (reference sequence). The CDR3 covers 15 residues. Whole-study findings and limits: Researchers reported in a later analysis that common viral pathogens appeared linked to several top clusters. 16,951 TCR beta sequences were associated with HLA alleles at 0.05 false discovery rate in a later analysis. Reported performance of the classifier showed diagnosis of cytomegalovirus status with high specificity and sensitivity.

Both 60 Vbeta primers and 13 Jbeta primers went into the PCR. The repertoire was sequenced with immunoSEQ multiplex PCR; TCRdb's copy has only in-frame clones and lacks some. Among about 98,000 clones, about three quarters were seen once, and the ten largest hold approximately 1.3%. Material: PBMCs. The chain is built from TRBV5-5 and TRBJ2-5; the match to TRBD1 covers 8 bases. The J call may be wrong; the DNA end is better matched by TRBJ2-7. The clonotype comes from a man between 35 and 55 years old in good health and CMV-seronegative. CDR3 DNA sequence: TGTGCCAGCAGCTGGGGGACAGGCTATTCCTACGAGCAGTACTTC. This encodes CASSWGTGYSYEQYF.